This T cell receptor (beta chain) was observed in a study of T cell responses to AZD1222 COVID-19 vaccine. Libraries were prepared by immunoSEQ multiplex PCR; TCRdb keeps only in-frame clonotypes and omits some of them. The profile covers 120,000 to 150,000 clones, with approximately 90% appearing a single time and more than 3% taken by the ten largest. Study conclusions and caveats: The number of AZD1222 recipients seropositive at baseline was only five or six. Donors in the cohort were predominantly white British and more often female, and clonal diversity was possibly underestimated. The CD4 TCRs associated with vaccination extended across spike and predominated at 160-218 and 743-854.

Trimming cost V 5 bases and J 8 bases, with 22 bases left between them. Germline CDR1 LNHNV, CDR2 YYDKDF (reference sequence). This CDR3 comprises 16 residues. This clone was counted once. Its cognate antigen is unknown. The J gene is TRBJ1-3, the V gene TRBV15, with a weak D call TRBD1 (5 bases). The sequenced sample was peripheral blood, obtained on day 0 of MenACWY control vaccination. The TCR was taken from an adult in good health. CDR3 region: CATSATRRDVGDTIYF. CDR3 bases: TGTGCCACCAGCGCGACACGCCGGGACGTCGGAGACACCATATATTTT.